This T cell receptor (beta chain) originates from a study of blood T cell repertoires in COVID-19. Study-wide context: Acute and convalescent COVID-19 specimens originated in the United States, Italy and Spain.

Measured with immunoSEQ multiplex PCR; TCRdb has only the in-frame clones, and not every one. The table has approximately 180,000 clones, 89% seen once. Trimming left V 0 bases short and J 4 bases short, with 9 bases between. The CDR3 runs to 14 residues. CDR1 and CDR2 from the germline V gene are SNHLY and FYNNEI. The sequencing input was PBMCs or T cells enriched from blood (not recorded which). The chain combines TRBV2 with TRBJ1-1; D unclear. This clonotype was sampled from a woman in her thirties or forties with acute COVID-19. The DNA of the CDR3 is TGTGCCAGCAGTGAAGCGTGGGCCTCCACTGAAGCTTTCTTT. Translated, it gives CASSEAWASTEAFF. The full variable domain, completed using reference TRBV2 and TRBJ1-1, is EPEVTQTPSHQVTQMGQEVILRCVPISNHLYFYWYRQILGQKVEFLVSFYNNEISEKSEIFDDQFSVERPDGSNFTLKIRSTKLEDSAMYFCASSEAWASTEAFFGQGTRLTVV.